These 27 T cell receptor beta chains were all obtained from the same sample, sequenced in a study of T cells in localized non-small cell lung cancer. TCRdb keeps only in-frame clones here, not all; method: immunoSEQ multiplex PCR. The data hold some 41,000 clones, with approximately 80% observed a single time. The specimen was PBMCs, collected before any cancer treatment. The receptor set was obtained from a man aged 35-75 years with stage II lung adenocarcinoma.

The V call is TRBV9, the J call TRBJ2-6, with 8 positions matching TRBD1. V gave up 3 bases and J gave up 0 bases; unmatched junction bases: 2. Germline lookup yields CDR1 SGDLS and CDR2 YYNGEE. The CDR3 contains 16 residues. CDR3 nucleotide sequence: TGTGCCAGCAGCGGACAGGGGTACTCTGGGGCCAACGTCCTGACTTTC. Translated: CASSGQGYSGANVLTF.

The chain links TRBV30 to TRBJ1-5; 7 bases agree with TRBD1. Germline V gene lookup returns CDR1 GTSNPN and CDR2 SVGIG (reference sequence). Unmatched junction bases numbered 3, after V lost 2 bases and J lost 5 bases. The CDR3 spans 13 residues. The CDR3 loop is CAWSYRGDQPQHF. The DNA for the CDR3 is TGTGCCTGGAGTTACAGGGGCGATCAGCCCCAGCATTTT.

This clone occurred a few times. The chain links TRBV14 to TRBJ2-7; D unclear. V was clipped by 4 bases and J by 3 bases, with 7 bases between them. Germline V gives CDR1 SGHDN, CDR2 FVKESK. The CDR3 runs 12 residues. DNA of the CDR3: TGTGCCAGCAGCCCTATTGTCTACGAGCAGTACTTC. Translation: CASSPIVYEQYF. The full variable domain, rest sourced from reference TRBV14 and TRBJ2-7, is EAGVTQFPSHSVIEKGQTVTLRCDPISGHDNLYWYRRVMGKEIKFLLHFVKESKQDESGMPNNRFLAERTGGTYSTLKVQPAELEDSGVYFCASSPIVYEQYFGPGTRLTVT.

A single count supports this clone. CDR3 amino acids: CASSSRLASYEQYF. As DNA, the CDR3 is TGTGCCAGCAGCTCCCGACTAGCCTCCTACGAGCAGTACTTC. The chain recombines TRBV7-2 with TRBJ2-7; 7 bases map to TRBD2. Germline V CDR1 and CDR2: SGHTA, FQGNSA. The CDR3 consists of 14 residues. The V segment lost 4 bases and the J segment 0 bases; nucleotides outside the gene matches: 3. Supplemented by reference TRBV7-2 and TRBJ2-7, the full variable domain reads GAGVSQSPSNKVTEKGKDVELRCDPISGHTALYWYRQSLGQGLEFLIYFQGNSAPDKSGLPSDRFSAERTGGSVSTLTIQRTQQEDSAVYLCASSSRLASYEQYFGPGTRLTVT.

The CDR3 coding sequence is TGCAGCGTTGATAGGGCTAGCGGGGGGACAAAAGAGACCCAGTACTTC. It translates to CSVDRASGGTKETQYF. This chain uses TRBV29-1 with TRBJ2-5; 11 bases are a match to TRBD2. The CDR3 is 16 residues long. CDR1 and CDR2 (germline): SQVTM, ANQGSEA. J lost 3 bases, V lost 3 bases, and 9 bases had no gene match.

The genes are TRBV11-3 and TRBJ2-1, with D perhaps matching TRBD2 (6 bases). V was clipped by 6 bases and J by 6 bases, with 12 bases between them. Germline-derived CDR1 and CDR2 are SGHNT and YENEEA. This CDR3 has 13 residues. The CDR3 region has the DNA TGTGCCAGCAGGGACGGGAGCCGCAATGAGCAGTTCTTC. Protein sequence: CASRDGSRNEQFF.

This chain links TRBV11-1 with TRBJ1-2; TRBD1 is a possible D gene (5 bases). The germline V and J ends were trimmed by 6 bases and 8 bases, with 16 bases remaining between them. From germline, CDR1 is SGHAT and CDR2 FQDESV (reference sequence). There are 13 residues in the CDR3. The CDR3 DNA is TGTGCCAGCAGGGGCGCGGGACGAGGAGGCTACACCTTC. As protein: CASRGAGRGGYTF.

This chain joins TRBV28 and TRBJ2-7; perhaps TRBD2 as D (5 bases). Germline CDR1 MDHEN, CDR2 SYDVKM. The CDR3 runs to 15 residues. The ends were cut back, 2 bases at V and 2 bases at J, with 13 bases in the middle. CDR3 nucleotide sequence: TGTGCCAGCAGTTTAGTTTCGGGGATTACCTACGAGCAGTACTTC. Its protein product is CASSLVSGITYEQYF.

V is TRBV4-1 and J is TRBJ1-3, with no clear D. The V gene lost 1 base and the J gene lost 2 bases, with 0 bases spanning the gap. Looked up from germline, CDR1 is MGHRA and CDR2 is YSYEKL. The CDR3 length is 12 residues. The CDR3 nucleotides read TGCGCCAGCAGCCAAGCTGGAAACACCATATATTTT. It is translated as CASSQAGNTIYF.

This chain links TRBV6-5 with TRBJ1-2; tentative D call: TRBD1 (5 bases). Germline CDR1 MNHEY, CDR2 SVGAGI. The ends were cut back, 9 bases at V and 0 bases at J, with 5 bases in the middle. The CDR3 loop spans 11 amino acids. CDR3 sequence reads: CARGANYGYTF. CDR3 nucleotides: TGTGCCAGGGGGGCTAACTATGGCTACACCTTC.

V usage is TRBV6-6 and J usage is TRBJ1-1; D possibly corresponds to TRBD1 (5 bases). Germline V gives CDR1 MNHNY, CDR2 SVGAGI (reference sequence). V was trimmed by 2 bases and J by 6 bases, leaving 16 bases between them. This CDR3 has 15 amino acids. The CDR3 reads CASSYGGDVISEAFF. As DNA, the CDR3 is TGTGCCAGCAGTTACGGAGGGGACGTTATCTCTGAAGCTTTCTTT.

The chain combines TRBV1 with TRBJ2-5; the tabulated D call, TRBD2, remains unverified against the DNA. TRBV1 is reported as a pseudogene. This CDR3 is 19 amino acids long. CDR3 residues: CTSSQDPHRTSGGQETQYF. Written as DNA, the CDR3 is TGCACCAGCAGCCAAGATCCACACAGGACTAGCGGGGGGCAAGAGACCCAGTACTTC.

The chain is built from TRBV27 and TRBJ2-7; 12 positions agree with TRBD2. CDR3 length: 14 residues. Germline V CDR1 and CDR2: MNHEY, SMNVEV (reference sequence). J was trimmed by 4 bases and V by 4 bases; bases with no gene match: 2. The CDR3 nucleotides are TGTGCCAGCAGTTCCGGACTAGCGGGGTACGAGCAGTACTTC. Protein sequence: CASSSGLAGYEQYF.

This clone was recorded a few times. The chain joins TRBV5-8 to TRBJ2-7; no firm D call. The CDR3 has 15 amino acids. With 2 bases removed from V and 4 bases from J, the gap between germline ends came to 16 bases. Germline V CDR1 and CDR2: SGHTS, YDEGEE. The CDR3 reads CASSLTGPIIYEQYF. Here the CDR3 DNA reads TGTGCCAGCAGCTTAACCGGGCCTATTATTTACGAGCAGTACTTC.

V is TRBV29-1 and J is TRBJ2-2, with 7 bases identical to TRBD1. There are 15 residues in the CDR3. The V gene end was trimmed by 0 bases and the J gene end by 7 bases; junction bases not matched to a gene: 8. Germline-derived CDR1 and CDR2 are SQVTM and ANQGSEA. The CDR3 coding sequence is TGCAGCGTTGAAGACGACAGGGTAAAGGACGGGGAGCTGTTTTTT. Protein product: CSVEDDRVKDGELFF.

Only one count was recorded for this clone. Mismatch with germline at one junction end may stem from a read error. V is TRBV7-7 and J is TRBJ2-7; weak D call: TRBD2 (7 bases). CDR1 and CDR2 from the germline V gene are SSHAT and FNYEAQ (reference sequence). The CDR3 spans 16 residues. The CDR3 protein is CASSLGGGHRTYEQYF. The CDR3 DNA is TGTGCTAGCAGCTTAGGGGGGGGACACCGTACCTACGAGCAGTACTTC.

This clone was detected only once. The chain links TRBV4-2 to TRBJ1-2, with D uncertain. CDR1 is LGHNA and CDR2 is YNFKEQ in the germline V gene. The CDR3 contains 17 residues. The V gene lost 0 bases and the J gene lost 5 bases, with 19 bases spanning the gap. The CDR3 bases are TGTGCCAGCAGCCAAGATCGCGCAGGACCCGCTCGATATGGCTACACCTTC. This encodes CASSQDRAGPARYGYTF.

The rearrangement joins TRBV5-1 to TRBJ2-1; D not resolved. Deletions cut 0 bases from V and 6 bases from J, with 10 bases between. The CDR3 spans 14 residues. Germline-derived CDR1 and CDR2 are SGHRS and YFSETQ. The CDR3 DNA sequence: TGCGCCAGCAGCTTGGGGCAGTACGGCAATGAGCAGTTCTTC. Its translation is CASSLGQYGNEQFF. The complete variable domain, with remaining parts taken from reference TRBV5-1 and TRBJ2-1, reads KAGVTQTPRYLIKTRGQQVTLSCSPISGHRSVSWYQQTPGQGLQFLFEYFSETQRNKGNFPGRFSGRQFSNSRSEMNVSTLELGDSALYLCASSLGQYGNEQFFGPGTRLTVL.

V and J are TRBV4-2 and TRBJ2-7, with 9 bases lining up with TRBD2. With 5 bases clipped from V and 6 bases from J, the junction kept 11 bases outside the gene matches. Germline V lookup: CDR1 LGHNA, CDR2 YNFKEQ. The CDR3 has 15 amino acids. This chain's CDR3 is CASSSSGTSSGEQYF. In DNA form, the CDR3 reads TGTGCCAGCAGCTCCTCCGGGACTAGCTCAGGCGAGCAGTACTTC.

The chain couples TRBV28 to TRBJ2-1; TRBD1 matches at 8 bases. V lost 3 bases to trimming and J lost 2 bases; unmatched junction nucleotides: 3. The CDR3 has 15 residues. Germline loops: CDR1 MDHEN, CDR2 SYDVKM. The CDR3 spells CASSFSTGAYNEQFF. The CDR3 DNA is TGTGCCAGCAGTTTTTCGACAGGGGCCTACAATGAGCAGTTCTTC.

V usage is TRBV19 and J usage is TRBJ2-7; tentative D call: TRBD1 (5 bases). Germline-derived CDR1 and CDR2 are LNHDA and SQIVND (reference sequence). CDR3 length: 12 amino acids. Trimming removed 2 bases from V and 5 bases from J, with 7 bases in between. CDR3 DNA sequence: TGTGCCAGTAGTATATCAGGGAACGAGCAGTACTTC. Protein sequence: CASSISGNEQYF.

The V call is TRBV29-1, the J call TRBJ2-3; 13 bases map to TRBD2. CDR1 is SQVTM and CDR2 is ANQGSEA in the germline V gene. V dropped 6 bases and J dropped 5; count of bases not matched to a gene: 8. This CDR3 is 15 amino acids long. The CDR3 region has the DNA TGCAGCGTCGCCGGGACTAGCGGGGTGGGAGATACGCAGTATTTT. Amino acid sequence: CSVAGTSGVGDTQYF.

The V call is TRBV7-2, the J call TRBJ2-3; D uncertain. CDR3 size: 18 residues. Germline V gene lookup returns CDR1 SGHTA and CDR2 FQGNSA. Trimming pared 5 bases from V and 5 bases from J, leaving 26 bases between. The CDR3 bases are TGTGCCAGCAGCCCCGAGCTGCCCGACGAAGGCTGGGGAGATACGCAGTATTTT. Protein: CASSPELPDEGWGDTQYF.

This sequence joins TRBV5-1 and TRBJ2-5, with TRBD2 as a possible D gene (6 bases). CDR3 length: 14 residues. Germline loops: CDR1 SGHRS, CDR2 YFSETQ. V lost 1 base to trimming and J lost 1 base, with 8 bases between them. This CDR3 reads CASSLMGGQETQYF. The DNA of the CDR3 is TGCGCCAGCAGCTTGATGGGGGGCCAAGAGACCCAGTACTTC.

There are a few counts of this clone. The V and J genes are TRBV5-4 and TRBJ2-1, with TRBD1 identical over 8 bases. This CDR3 is built from 16 residues. Trimming took 5 bases from V and 0 from J; bases not matched to a gene: 7. Germline loops: CDR1 SGHNT, CDR2 YYREEE (reference sequence). DNA for the CDR3: TGTGCCAGCAGGGAAGGACAGGGACTCTCCTACAATGAGCAGTTCTTC. It codes for CASREGQGLSYNEQFF.

The gene calls are TRBV11-2 and TRBJ1-4; D might be TRBD1 (6 bases). Trimming took 1 base from V and 8 from J, leaving 11 bases between them. The CDR3 contains 14 residues. CDR1 SGHAT and CDR2 FQNNGV come from the germline V gene. CDR3 coding DNA: TGTGCCAGCAGCTTAGGGCCAGGGGTAGAAAAACTGTTTTTT. Encoded protein: CASSLGPGVEKLFF.

V and J are TRBV19 and TRBJ2-2, with D perhaps matching TRBD1 (7 bases). The CDR3 has 15 residues. Germline values: CDR1 LNHDA, CDR2 SQIVND (reference sequence). With 9 bases removed from V and 5 bases from J, the gap between germline ends came to 19 bases. CDR3 bases: TGTGCCAGGAATATGACAGGGAGCGGGACCGGGGAGCTGTTTTTT. Translated: CARNMTGSGTGELFF.